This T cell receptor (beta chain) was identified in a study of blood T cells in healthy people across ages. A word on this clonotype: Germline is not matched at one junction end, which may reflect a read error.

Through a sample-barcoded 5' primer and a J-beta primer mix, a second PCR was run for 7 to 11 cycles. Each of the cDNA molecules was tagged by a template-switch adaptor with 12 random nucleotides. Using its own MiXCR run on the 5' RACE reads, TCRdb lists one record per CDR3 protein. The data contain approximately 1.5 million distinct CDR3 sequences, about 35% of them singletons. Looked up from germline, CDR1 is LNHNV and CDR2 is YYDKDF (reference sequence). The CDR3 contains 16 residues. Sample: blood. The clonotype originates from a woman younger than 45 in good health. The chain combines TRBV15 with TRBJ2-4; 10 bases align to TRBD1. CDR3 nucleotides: TGTGTCACCAGCCTGCGGACAGGGGGGGACAAAAACATTCAGTACTTC. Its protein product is CVTSLRTGGDKNIQYF.